This T cell receptor beta chain originates from a study of blood T cell repertoires in COVID-19. Study context: Sample material is recorded as cDNA or gDNA derived from T cells, B-cell-depleted T cells, or PBMCs.

Generated by immunoSEQ multiplex PCR, the TCRdb table keeps only in-frame clones and is missing some. The sample consists of roughly 300,000 clones, about 85% of them appearing once. Germline V lookup: CDR1 GTSNPN, CDR2 SVGIG (reference sequence). V was cut by 2 bases and J by 5 bases, with 6 bases left in between. CDR3 length: 11 amino acids. Participant ages covered about 18 to 90 years across around 25 US areas. Categorization into cohorts depended on clinical history that participants reported. The TCR comes from a woman aged 45 to 65 who had recovered from COVID-19. The chain couples TRBV30 to TRBJ1-2, with D perhaps matching TRBD1 (5 bases). The specimen sequenced was PBMCs or T cells enriched from blood (not recorded which). This CDR3 is CAWSPGYGYTF. The CDR3 bases are TGTGCCTGGAGTCCAGGGTATGGCTACACCTTC.